Shown below are 4 T cell receptor beta chains from a single sample sequenced in a study of T cell responses to AZD1222 COVID-19 vaccine (dated by TCRdb to about 2021). The intended sense of this specimen's time point label: baseline before first vaccination. The treatment or condition tag for this specimen amounts to: meningococcal conjugate vaccine given as trial control. The library was obtained by the immunoSEQ multiplex PCR assay. Held by TCRdb, this immuneACCESS table contains in-frame sequences only and omits some clones. Under half of the omission traces to an unresolved V gene where checked; the cause of the rest is unknown. The sample includes around 160,000 clones, with approximately 78% observed a single time. Approximately 4% of the sample goes to the ten largest clones. The starting material was peripheral blood, obtained on day 0 of MenACWY control vaccination. The receptors derive from an adult in good health.

The chain recombines TRBV7-9 with TRBJ1-1; the D is unclear. The V gene's germline CDR1 is SEHNR and CDR2 FQNEAQ (reference sequence). The CDR3 runs 13 residues. V lost 3 bases and J 4 bases, leaving 9 bases between the germline ends. In nucleotides, the CDR3 is TGTGCCAGCAGCTTGGTGGAATTCACTGAAGCTTTCTTT. Its protein is CASSLVEFTEAFF. Complete variable domain (other parts from reference TRBV7-9 and TRBJ1-1): DTGVSQNPRHKITKRGQNVTFRCDPISEHNRLYWYRQTLGQGPEFLTYFQNEAQLEKSRLLSDRFSAERPKGSFSTLEIQRTEQGDSAMYLCASSLVEFTEAFFGQGTRLTVV.

The rearrangement joins TRBV2 to TRBJ1-2, with a weak D call TRBD1 (5 bases). Germline V gene data show CDR1 as SNHLY and CDR2 as FYNNEI. The CDR3 is 13 residues long. V was pared by 5 bases and J by 4 bases, with 11 bases between. CDR3 amino acids: CASSPGGSYGYTF. CDR3 bases: TGTGCCAGCAGTCCCGGGGGATCCTATGGCTACACCTTC.

DNA of the CDR3: TGTGCCACCACCTACAGGGTAGGGACTGAAGCTTTCTTT. Translated: CATTYRVGTEAFF. The rearrangement links TRBV15 to TRBJ1-1, with D possibly matching TRBD1 (6 bases). Trimming took off 7 bases at V and 5 bases at J, with 14 bases between the two ends. Germline lookup yields CDR1 LNHNV and CDR2 YYDKDF (reference sequence). The CDR3 length is 13 residues.

V and J are TRBV2 and TRBJ1-1, with 7 bases that match TRBD1. CDR1 is SNHLY, CDR2 FYNNEI, per germline. The trim removed 10 bases at V and 3 bases at J, leaving 8 bases unmatched. The CDR3 spans 13 residues. CDR3: CATRTGRYTEAFF. The CDR3 nucleotides are TGTGCCACACGGACAGGCCGATACACTGAAGCTTTCTTT.